Shown below are 27 T cell receptor beta chains from a single sample sequenced in a study of OX40 agonist ivuxolimab in advanced cancers. The protocol used for the library was the immunoSEQ multiplex PCR assay. TCRdb took over this immuneACCESS table, retaining in-frame rearrangements with V and J assigned. Such tables are incomplete; in checked studies, under half of the missing clones stem from an unresolved V gene, and the remainder is unexplained. The sample table holds about 64,000 clones, of which 87% were seen once. The ten top clones hold 2.8% of the sample. The source material was CD4+ or CD8+ T cells sorted from blood, sampled in a trial of the OX40 agonist ivuxolimab. The receptors shown here come from an adult with an advanced solid tumor such as melanoma, head and neck, liver or kidney cancer.

The chain joins TRBV5-6 to TRBJ1-5, with no clear D. Trimming took 2 bases from V and 3 from J, leaving 9 bases between them. Germline V gene data show CDR1 as SGHDT and CDR2 as YYEEEE. This CDR3 region has 14 residues. CDR3 nucleotides: TGTGCCAGCAGCTTATCCCTCGCCAATCAGCCCCAGCATTTT. This gives the protein CASSLSLANQPQHF.

The V gene is TRBV5-6, the J gene TRBJ1-4, with D maybe TRBD1 (5 bases). The CDR3 consists of 15 residues. Germline CDR1 and CDR2: SGHDT and YYEEEE. V lost 6 bases and J lost 7, with 19 bases in between. The CDR3 here is CASTDFGGEGEKLFF. As DNA, the CDR3 is TGTGCCAGCACCGATTTTGGAGGGGAGGGTGAAAAACTGTTTTTT.

V and J are TRBV29-1 and TRBJ2-4; D gene uncertain. The CDR3 has 18 residues. Between the trimmed V and J ends, which lost 3 bases and 3 bases, there was a span of 24 bases. Germline CDR1 is SQVTM and CDR2 is ANQGSEA. The CDR3 reads CSVDSVVAPKRHKNIQYF. The CDR3 region has the DNA TGCAGCGTTGATTCAGTAGTGGCACCCAAACGCCACAAAAACATTCAGTACTTC.

The DNA for the CDR3 is TGTGCCAGCAGCCAGGTGGTAGCGGGAGTCCATGAGCAGTTCTTC. Translation gives CASSQVVAGVHEQFF. The V and J genes are TRBV7-8 and TRBJ2-1; 9 positions agree with TRBD2. Germline CDR1 is SGHVS and CDR2 is FQNEAQ. Germline trimming cut 5 bases from V and 8 bases from J; bases unmatched to any gene: 10. The CDR3 is 15 amino acids.

The chain combines TRBV7-9 with TRBJ1-2; TRBD1 matches 7 bases. CDR3 size: 14 residues. With V trimmed by 5 bases and J by 0 bases, 3 bases remained unmatched. CDR1 and CDR2 (germline): SEHNR, FQNEAQ (reference sequence). The CDR3 sequence: CASSPGTANYGYTF. The CDR3 nucleotides are TGTGCCAGCAGCCCAGGGACAGCTAACTATGGCTACACCTTC.

V and J are TRBV7-3 and TRBJ2-1; D is ambiguous. The CDR3 spans 13 residues. Germline assignment: CDR1 SGHTA and CDR2 FQGTGA. V lost 2 bases and J 10 bases, leaving 12 bases between the germline ends. This chain's CDR3 is CASSLETGKEQFF. The DNA of the CDR3 is TGTGCCAGCAGCTTAGAAACGGGCAAGGAGCAGTTCTTC.

Concerning this clone itself: The junction and the germline gene differ at one end; a read error may be behind it. The chain links TRBV12-5 to TRBJ2-7; TRBD2 matches at 7 bases. Germline-derived CDR1 and CDR2 are LGHNT and FRNRAP. CDR3 size: 13 residues. CDR3 sequence: CASGLVGGRVLSF. CDR3 bases: TGTGCTAGTGGTTTGGTAGGCGGGAGAGTCCTATCCTTC.

The rearrangement joins TRBV7-9 to TRBJ2-3, with D unresolved. Germline V gives CDR1 SEHNR, CDR2 FQNEAQ (reference sequence). V shed 5 bases and J shed 2 bases, with 5 bases lying between them. The CDR3 extends over 12 amino acids. The chain's CDR3 is CASSLATDTQYF. The DNA for the CDR3 is TGTGCCAGCAGCCTGGCCACAGATACGCAGTATTTT.

This chain links TRBV18 with TRBJ2-1; 9 bases match TRBD1. This CDR3 is 15 amino acids long. The V and J ends lost 5 bases and 1 base, in that order; junction bases with no gene match: 3. Per the germline V gene, CDR1 is KGHSH and CDR2 is LQKENI. The CDR3 reads CASSTGTGSYNEQFF. The CDR3 DNA is TGTGCCAGCTCAACCGGGACAGGGTCCTACAATGAGCAGTTCTTC.

The rearrangement uses TRBV6-5 and TRBJ1-2, with a possible D match to TRBD1 (6 bases). The CDR3 runs 15 residues. Germline V gene sequence: CDR1 MNHEY, CDR2 SVGAGI. V was shortened by 1 base and J by 3 bases, with 12 bases between the two germline ends. CDR3 in DNA: TGTGCCAGCAGTTACTTTCAGGACAGCTACTATGGCTACACCTTC. It translates to CASSYFQDSYYGYTF.

This clone rates as medium-sized. This CDR3 is also generated by other DNA sequences in the sample. V is TRBV28 and J is TRBJ1-2; D unclear. V was pared by 1 base and J by 11 bases, with 11 bases between. The CDR3 is 12 residues long. Germline loops: CDR1 MDHEN, CDR2 SYDVKM. CDR3: CASSLSAASYTF. The CDR3 coding sequence is TGTGCCAGCAGTTTATCGGCCGCCTCGTACACCTTC.

This clone was observed a few times. The sample has other DNA sequences that encode this CDR3 too. This chain uses TRBV6-1 with TRBJ2-1, with a possible D match to TRBD2 (5 bases). The CDR3 has 12 residues. The germline V and J ends were trimmed by 5 bases and 8 bases, with 10 bases remaining between them. Germline-derived CDR1 and CDR2 are MNHNS and SASEGT. The CDR3 here is CASSPAEDEQFF. CDR3 sequence (DNA): TGTGCCAGCAGTCCCGCGGAGGATGAGCAGTTCTTC.

This clone was seen more than once but under ten times. The V and J genes are TRBV13 and TRBJ1-3; 9 bases agree with TRBD1. Germline assignment: CDR1 PRHDT and CDR2 FYEKMQ (reference sequence). V lost 5 bases and J lost 6; bases outside the gene matches: 5. There are 14 residues in the CDR3. CDR3 bases: TGTGCCAGCAGCCCGGGACAGGGAGTAAACACCATATATTTT. Translated: CASSPGQGVNTIYF.

This chain uses TRBV28 with TRBJ2-1; D possibly corresponds to TRBD2 (6 bases). V dropped 1 base and J dropped 10 bases, with 20 bases sitting between them. The CDR3 totals 16 residues. Germline CDR1 MDHEN, CDR2 SYDVKM. CDR3 coding DNA: TGTGCCAGCAGTTTATTTTCGGTAGGACGGGAGAGGGAGCAGTTCTTC. It encodes CASSLFSVGREREQFF.

The J gene is TRBJ2-7, the V gene TRBV18, with a weak D call TRBD1 (6 bases). Germline V gene sequence: CDR1 KGHSH, CDR2 LQKENI. The CDR3 contains 13 residues. Trimming shortened V by 5 bases and J by 2 bases, and 10 bases separated the two germline ends. In DNA form, the CDR3 reads TGTGCCAGCTCAGAAGGACAGACCTACGAGCAGTACTTC. This sequence encodes CASSEGQTYEQYF.

The chain has TRBV19 and TRBJ1-1; maybe TRBD1 (5 bases). The CDR3 totals 14 residues. V gave up 2 bases and J gave up 3 bases, with 10 bases separating them. CDR1 and CDR2 from the germline V gene are LNHDA and SQIVND (reference sequence). CDR3 in DNA: TGTGCCAGTAGTATATGGGGGGAGGACACTGAAGCTTTCTTT. It specifies CASSIWGEDTEAFF.

V usage is TRBV28 and J usage is TRBJ2-7; D is uncertain. The CDR3 covers 14 residues. Germline V gives CDR1 MDHEN, CDR2 SYDVKM. V was shortened by 3 bases and J by 0 bases, with 9 bases between the two germline ends. CDR3 in amino acids: CASSLASFSYEQYF. The CDR3 coding sequence is TGTGCCAGCAGTTTGGCATCTTTCTCCTACGAGCAGTACTTC.

The chain joins TRBV18 to TRBJ1-1; the match to TRBD1 covers 8 bases. Trimming cost V 1 base and J 7 bases; bases outside gene matches: 11. The CDR3 runs to 16 residues. Germline V gene lookup returns CDR1 KGHSH and CDR2 LQKENI. CDR3 in amino acids: CASSPRFTGGSGEAFF. The CDR3 region has the DNA TGTGCCAGCTCACCACGGTTCACAGGGGGTTCGGGTGAAGCTTTCTTT.

The V and J genes are TRBV5-4 and TRBJ1-1; 8 bases line up with TRBD1. Trimming at V came to 4 bases and at J to 0 bases, leaving 5 bases not matched to a gene. This CDR3 has 15 amino acids. CDR1 SGHNT and CDR2 YYREEE come from the germline V gene (reference sequence). DNA of the CDR3: TGTGCCAGCAGCCAGCGGGACAGGATGAACACTGAAGCTTTCTTT. This encodes CASSQRDRMNTEAFF.

V usage is TRBV2 and J usage is TRBJ2-7; 7 bases map to TRBD2. Germline lookup yields CDR1 SNHLY and CDR2 FYNNEI. The junction had 6 bases not matched to a gene; V was cut back by 4 bases and J by 3 bases. This CDR3 spans 14 amino acids. The CDR3 reads CASSVTRDYYEQYF. Here the CDR3 DNA reads TGTGCCAGCAGTGTAACCCGGGACTACTACGAGCAGTACTTC.

The CDR3 loop reads CASSDVGGDPGGYTF. In DNA, the CDR3 is TGTGCCAGCAGCGACGTTGGGGGGGACCCAGGCGGCTACACCTTC. The chain combines TRBV4-2 with TRBJ1-2, with D possibly matching TRBD1 (5 bases). The CDR3 is 15 residues long. Germline loops: CDR1 LGHNA, CDR2 YNFKEQ. V was clipped by 5 bases and J by 8 bases, with 21 bases between them.

The chain combines TRBV7-2 with TRBJ2-1; maybe TRBD2 (6 bases). This CDR3 comprises 15 residues. CDR1 is SGHTA, CDR2 FQGNSA, per germline. V was clipped by 3 bases and J by 2 bases, with 11 bases between them. CDR3 nucleotide sequence: TGTGCCAGCAGCTTTTCCCTAGCGCCCTACAATGAGCAGTTCTTC. Residues: CASSFSLAPYNEQFF.

The V call is TRBV18, the J call TRBJ2-3; D not certain. The CDR3 is 17 amino acids. CDR1 is KGHSH, CDR2 LQKENI, per germline. V was cut by 2 bases and J by 2 bases, with 17 bases left in between. CDR3 nucleotides: TGTGCCAGCTCACCAGTTTCTGTTAGCAGAGACACAGATACGCAGTATTTT. Translated: CASSPVSVSRDTDTQYF.

This clone was observed a few times. The J gene is TRBJ1-2, the V gene TRBV6-1, with D hard to call. V was clipped by 6 bases and J by 0 bases, with 11 bases between them. The CDR3 totals 14 residues. Germline CDR1 and CDR2: MNHNS and SASEGT. CDR3 coding DNA: TGTGCCAGCAGGAGGGCGCTGACTAACTATGGCTACACCTTC. Amino acid sequence: CASRRALTNYGYTF.

This clone came up once. The chain carries TRBV6-5 and TRBJ2-2; D is undetermined. V was shortened by 8 bases and J by 5 bases, with 9 bases between the two germline ends. CDR1 is MNHEY and CDR2 is SVGAGI in the germline V gene. The CDR3 runs to 12 residues. The CDR3 bases are TGTGCCAGCGGGTCGACGACCGGGGAGCTGTTTTTT. This gives the protein CASGSTTGELFF.

The chain employs TRBV6-1 and TRBJ2-7, with a weak D call TRBD1 (7 bases). The V and J ends lost 6 bases and 3 bases respectively, with 12 bases between them. This CDR3 comprises 13 residues. From germline, CDR1 is MNHNS and CDR2 SASEGT. This CDR3 is CASRDQGGYEQYF. DNA for the CDR3: TGTGCCAGCAGGGATCAGGGGGGCTACGAGCAGTACTTC.

The chain has TRBV30 and TRBJ1-2, with 10 positions matching TRBD1. The CDR3 is made up of 11 amino acids. The junction had 7 bases not matched to a gene; V was cut back by 8 bases and J by 10 bases. Germline lookup yields CDR1 GTSNPN and CDR2 SVGIG (reference sequence). The CDR3 DNA is TGTGCCGTGGGACAGGGGACGGACTACACCTTC. Its protein product is CAVGQGTDYTF.